Presented here are 14 T cell receptor beta chains from one specimen sequenced in a study of blood T cell repertoires in COVID-19. Sequencing used immunoSEQ multiplex PCR; TCRdb keeps in-frame clones, though not all of them. The table records some 87,000 clones, approximately 81% of them present only once. Sequenced material: peripheral blood. These receptor sequences come from an older man with active or convalescent COVID-19.

This clone was recorded once. The chain links TRBV10-3 to TRBJ2-1; 8 bases fit TRBD2. With V trimmed by 10 bases and J by 1 base, 3 bases remained unmatched. The CDR3 contains 13 residues. CDR1 and CDR2 from the germline V gene are ENHRY and SYGVKD. CDR3 nucleotides: TGTGCCACGGCGGGGGGTTCCTACAATGAGCAGTTCTTC. Translation: CATAGGSYNEQFF.

This clone was recorded a few times. This chain connects TRBV7-3 to TRBJ2-1; perhaps TRBD2 as D (6 bases). V was pared by 4 bases and J by 7 bases, with 20 bases between. CDR3 length equals 16 residues. The germline V gene has CDR1 SGHTA and CDR2 FQGTGA. The CDR3 is CASSSRSGGFVNEQFF. In DNA form, the CDR3 reads TGTGCCAGCAGCTCCCGTAGTGGGGGGTTCGTGAATGAGCAGTTCTTC. Based on the CDR3 plus reference TRBV7-3 and TRBJ2-1, the full variable domain is GAGVSQTPSNKVTEKGKYVELRCDPISGHTALYWYRQSLGQGPEFLIYFQGTGAADDSGLPNDRFFAVRPEGSVSTLKIQRTERGDSAVYLCASSSRSGGFVNEQFFGPGTRLTVL.

The chain joins TRBV3-1 (or the pseudogene TRBV3-2) to TRBJ1-1, with a weak D call TRBD1 (6 bases). The CDR3 length is 17 residues. Germline V gene lookup returns CDR1 LGHDT and CDR2 YNNKEL (reference sequence). V was shortened by 1 base and J by 5 bases, with 20 bases between the two germline ends. In DNA form, the CDR3 reads TGTGCCAGCAGCCAAGCCCAGTTCGGGGGGGGCCGGACTGAAGCTTTCTTT. Its translation: CASSQAQFGGGRTEAFF.

This clone was observed a few times. The gene calls are TRBV7-8 and TRBJ2-2; D is unresolved. Trimming stripped 2 bases from V and 4 bases from J, with 11 bases between. The germline V gene has CDR1 SGHVS and CDR2 FQNEAQ. CDR3 size: 15 residues. The CDR3 reads CASSLIQTGTGELFF. CDR3 nucleotide sequence: TGTGCCAGCAGCTTAATCCAGACGGGCACCGGGGAGCTGTTTTTT.

This clone was counted a few times. The chain employs TRBV7-9 and TRBJ1-3; 8 positions agree with TRBD1. Germline lookup yields CDR1 SEHNR and CDR2 FQNEAQ (reference sequence). V was pared by 6 bases and J by 0 bases, with 7 bases of the junction left unmatched. The CDR3 spans 16 residues. CDR3 coding DNA: TGTGCCAGCAGATCGGGGACAGGTTTCTCTGGAAACACCATATATTTT. Translation gives CASRSGTGFSGNTIYF.

The table lists this clone with a count of one. In nucleotides, the CDR3 is TGCGCCAGCAGCCGGACTAGCGGGTACGAAGAGACCCAGTACTTC. It encodes CASSRTSGYEETQYF. The chain recombines TRBV5-1 with TRBJ2-5; 11 positions match TRBD2. The V gene's germline CDR1 is SGHRS and CDR2 YFSETQ. This CDR3 comprises 15 residues. The ends lost 4 bases at V and 3 bases at J; junction bases unmatched: 5.

This chain uses TRBV7-2 with TRBJ2-7, with 8 bases that match TRBD2. The CDR3 has 17 residues. V lost 5 bases and J lost 2; bases outside the gene matches: 14. In germline, CDR1 is SGHTA, CDR2 FQGNSA. The CDR3 nucleotides are TGTGCCAGCAGCCGGCGTCCAGCGGGGGCTTCAACCTACGAGCAGTACTTC. Residues: CASSRRPAGASTYEQYF.

V and J are TRBV7-3 and TRBJ2-2; possible D gene TRBD1, 5 bases. Per germline, CDR1 SGHTA and CDR2 FQGTGA. This CDR3 has 17 residues. V was cut by 2 bases and J by 0 bases, with 13 bases left in between. In DNA form, the CDR3 reads TGTGCCAGCAGCTTAGATCCGGGCAGGGCGAACACCGGGGAGCTGTTTTTT. It codes for CASSLDPGRANTGELFF.

This clone appeared once. V and J are TRBV7-9 and TRBJ2-7; tentatively, D is TRBD1 (6 bases). Per germline, CDR1 SEHNR and CDR2 FQNEAQ (reference sequence). Trimming pared 1 base from V and 3 bases from J, leaving 7 bases between. This CDR3 is 13 amino acids long. CDR3: CASSLVGGYEQYF. Written as DNA, the CDR3 is TGTGCCAGCAGCTTAGTAGGGGGCTACGAGCAGTACTTC.

The V and J genes are TRBV29-1 and TRBJ2-5; 11 bases are shared with TRBD1. The junction had 7 bases not matched to a gene; V was cut back by 2 bases and J by 2 bases. This CDR3 region has 16 residues. Germline V gives CDR1 SQVTM, CDR2 ANQGSEA. CDR3 in DNA: TGCAGCGTTGAAATTGGGAGGGACAGGGGGCAAGAGACCCAGTACTTC. Translating it yields CSVEIGRDRGQETQYF.

This sequence joins TRBV9 and TRBJ1-3; D is unclear. Germline CDR1 and CDR2: SGDLS and YYNGEE. This CDR3 comprises 18 residues. V was shortened by 0 bases and J by 0 bases, with 16 bases between the two germline ends. CDR3 amino acids: CASSVGEGVAFSGNTIYF. The CDR3 nucleotides read TGTGCCAGCAGCGTAGGAGAGGGAGTGGCGTTCTCTGGAAACACCATATATTTT. Together with reference TRBV9 and TRBJ1-3, the CDR3 gives the full variable domain: DSGVTQTPKHLITATGQRVTLRCSPRSGDLSVYWYQQSLDQGLQFLIQYYNGEERAKGNILERFSAQQFPDLHSELNLSSLELGDSALYFCASSVGEGVAFSGNTIYFGEGSWLTVV.

For this clone: The junction shows a germline mismatch at one end, possibly a read error. The chain joins TRBV6-5 to TRBJ1-1; tentatively, D is TRBD1 (6 bases). This CDR3 has 15 amino acids. Looked up from germline, CDR1 is MNHEY and CDR2 is SVGAGI. The CDR3 sequence: CASSYAGDLKTEAFF. The CDR3 coding sequence is TGTGCCAGCAGTTACGCAGGGGATCTGAAGACTGAAGCTTTCTTT.

This clone was seen a single time. The J gene is TRBJ1-2, the V gene TRBV6-5, with TRBD1 identical over 7 bases. The CDR3 has 15 amino acids. V shed 6 bases and J 6 bases; nucleotides not matched to a gene: 13. The germline gives CDR1 MNHEY, CDR2 SVGAGI. CDR3 loop: CASSTALSDRDGYTF. The CDR3 DNA sequence: TGTGCCAGCAGCACCGCTCTATCCGACAGGGATGGCTACACCTTC.

The chain has TRBV19 and TRBJ1-5, with D uncertain. V gave up 6 bases and J gave up 0 bases, with 12 bases separating them. The CDR3 spans 15 residues. Germline CDR1 reads LNHDA; CDR2 reads SQIVND (reference sequence). The CDR3 spells CASSPRDYSNQPQHF. The CDR3 nucleotides are TGTGCCAGTAGCCCGAGGGATTATAGCAATCAGCCCCAGCATTTT. Filled out from reference TRBV19 and TRBJ1-5, the complete variable domain reads DGGITQSPKYLFRKEGQNVTLSCEQNLNHDAMYWYRQDPGQGLRLIYYSQIVNDFQKGDIAEGYSVSREKKESFPLTVTSAQKNPTAFYLCASSPRDYSNQPQHFGDGTRLSIL.